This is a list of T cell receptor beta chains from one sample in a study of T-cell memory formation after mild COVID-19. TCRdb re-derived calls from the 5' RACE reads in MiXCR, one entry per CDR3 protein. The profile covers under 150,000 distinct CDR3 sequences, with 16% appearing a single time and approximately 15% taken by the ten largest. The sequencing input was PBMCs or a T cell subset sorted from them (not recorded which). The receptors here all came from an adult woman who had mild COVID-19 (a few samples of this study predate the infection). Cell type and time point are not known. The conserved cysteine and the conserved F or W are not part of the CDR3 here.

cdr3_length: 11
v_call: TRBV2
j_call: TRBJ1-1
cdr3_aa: ASSTGGNTEAF

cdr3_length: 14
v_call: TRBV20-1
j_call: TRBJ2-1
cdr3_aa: SALKVLSERDNEQF

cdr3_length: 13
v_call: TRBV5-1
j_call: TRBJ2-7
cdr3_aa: ASSRLGTGGDEQY

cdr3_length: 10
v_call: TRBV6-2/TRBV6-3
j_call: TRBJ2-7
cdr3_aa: ASSYTQYEQY

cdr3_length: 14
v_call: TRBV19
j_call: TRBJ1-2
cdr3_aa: AIRGEVVGPNYGYT

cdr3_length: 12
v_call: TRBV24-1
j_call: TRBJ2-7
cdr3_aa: ATSDLGTSDEQY

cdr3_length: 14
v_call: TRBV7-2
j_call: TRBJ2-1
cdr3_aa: ASSLAGTSGRVEQF

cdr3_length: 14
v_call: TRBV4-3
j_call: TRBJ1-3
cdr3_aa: ASSQLHAAARNTIY

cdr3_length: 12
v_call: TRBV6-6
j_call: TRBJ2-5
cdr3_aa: ATKKQRDGETQY

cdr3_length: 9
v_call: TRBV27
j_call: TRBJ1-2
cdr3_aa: ATSTGDGYT